These T cell receptor beta chains were read from a single sample in a study of spatial heterogeneity in lung cancer. TCRdb called the 5' RACE reads again in MiXCR, with one record for every CDR3 protein. The table has roughly 3,500 distinct CDR3 sequences, 7% seen once. Here the sequenced sample was normal lung tissue next to the tumor, taken at surgery. The origin of the receptors is a male donor with early-stage non-small cell lung cancer. CDR3s include the opening cysteine and the closing phenylalanine or tryptophan. The order of the fields is D gene, clone size, J gene, V gene, CDR3 DNA, CDR3 protein. D genes are given only for firm matches. Clone size is not always given. Where it is, it says once, few, many or a class for expanded clones.

>TRBD1|medium-sized|TRBJ1-2|TRBV6-5
TGTGCCAGCAGGGACGGGTACAGGGGGCTTGGAGGCTACACCTTC
CASRDGYRGLGGYTF
>TRBD2|NA|TRBJ2-3|TRBV12-3/TRBV12-4
TGTGCCAGCAGCTCGGGACTAGCGGGGGGATTCACAGATACGCAGTATTTT
CASSSGLAGGFTDTQYF
>NA|few|TRBJ2-2|TRBV7-2
TGTGCCAGCAGAGCGATAGCGAACACCGGGGAGCTGTTTTTT
CASRAIANTGELFF
>TRBD1|many|TRBJ1-2|TRBV20-1
TGCAGTGCTGCACCCGGGGACCGGGGGCAGGGGGTCCGGGTGAGCTATGGCTACACCTTC
CSAAPGDRGQGVRVSYGYTF
>NA|few|TRBJ1-3|TRBV12-3/TRBV12-4
TGTGCCAGCAGTCCCGGGACCGGAAACACCATATATTTT
CASSPGTGNTIYF
>TRBD2|medium-sized|TRBJ2-7|TRBV6-5
TGTGCCAGCAGTTACTCGCCTAGCGGGGCCCTGTACTTC
CASSYSPSGALYF
>NA|medium-sized|TRBJ1-4|TRBV18
TGTGCCAGCTCGCCTCAGGGTGGTGAAAAACTGTTTTTT
CASSPQGGEKLFF
>NA|many|TRBJ1-5|TRBV20-1
TGCAGTGCTAGAGCGTTAGGGGTTAACAATCAGCCCCAGCATTTT
CSARALGVNNQPQHF
>NA|medium-sized|TRBJ2-1|TRBV7-2
TGTGCCAGCAGCTTAGCCATTGAGCAGTTCTTC
CASSLAIEQFF
>NA|medium-sized|TRBJ1-1|TRBV2
TGTGCCAGCAGTGAAGGAACTGGCTGGGCCTGGCAGACTGAAGCTTTCTTT
CASSEGTGWAWQTEAFF
>NA|large|TRBJ1-3|TRBV29-1
TGCAGCGTTGAAGCGGCGAACTCTGGAAACACCATATATTTT
CSVEAANSGNTIYF
>TRBD1|NA|TRBJ1-1|TRBV10-3
TGTGCCATCAGTAGCAGGGATGGGACAGAAGACACTGAAGCTTTCTTT
CAISSRDGTEDTEAFF
>NA|many|TRBJ1-5|TRBV12-3/TRBV12-4
TGTGCCAGCAGTTTCGGTTTCGGAGCCCAGCCCCAGCATTTT
CASSFGFGAQPQHF
>TRBD2|many|TRBJ2-3|TRBV2
TGTGCCACCCCGGGACTAGCGAGCACAGATACGCAGTATTTT
CATPGLASTDTQYF
>TRBD1|medium-sized|TRBJ2-1|TRBV12-3/TRBV12-4
TGTGCCAGCAGTTTAGGAGGGGGCGGCTACAATGAGCAGTTCTTC
CASSLGGGGYNEQFF
>TRBD2|medium-sized|TRBJ2-3|TRBV14
TGTGCCAGCAGCCCTCCGGGACTAGCCACAGATACGCAGTATTTT
CASSPPGLATDTQYF
>TRBD1|medium-sized|TRBJ2-1|TRBV5-1
TGCGCCAGCAGCTTGGGGGACAGGGAAGGTGAGCAGTTCTTC
CASSLGDREGEQFF
>NA|many|TRBJ1-2|TRBV18
TGTGCCAGCTCCACAGAGGGCAGCGCTAACTATGGCTACACCTTC
CASSTEGSANYGYTF
>NA|NA|TRBJ1-1|TRBV6-1
TGTGCCAGCAGTCCCTGGGGGGAGAACACTGAAGCTTTCTTT
CASSPWGENTEAFF
>NA|medium-sized|TRBJ2-3|TRBV7-2
TGTGCCAGCAGCTACGGCGGGCGAGGAGGAGGGACAGATACGCAGTATTTT
CASSYGGRGGGTDTQYF
>NA|medium-sized|TRBJ1-1|TRBV6-2/TRBV6-3
TGTGCCAGCAGGTCGGGACATCAGCTCATTTCGGGAGCTTTCTTT
CASRSGHQLISGAFF
>TRBD2|many|TRBJ2-4|TRBV20-1
TGCAGTGCTAGCCGAACTAGCGGGAGGGACATTCAGTACTTC
CSASRTSGRDIQYF
>NA|NA|TRBJ2-1|TRBV7-3
TGTGCCAGCAGCTTAGCCATCGCGAAATACAATGAGCAGTTCTTC
CASSLAIAKYNEQFF
>TRBD2|NA|TRBJ2-3|TRBV4-1
TGCGCCAGCAGCCAAGGACTAGCGGGGAGCACAGATACGCAGTATTTT
CASSQGLAGSTDTQYF
>TRBD1|many|TRBJ1-1|TRBV6-5
TGTGCCAGCATTCCAGGGGGGGGGAAGACTGAAGCTTTCTTT
CASIPGGGKTEAFF
>NA|medium-sized|TRBJ1-1|TRBV20-1
TGCAGTGCTAGAGATCCGGCAAAGGGTAACACTGAAGCTTTCTTT
CSARDPAKGNTEAFF
>NA|few|TRBJ2-1|TRBV20-1
TGCAGTGCTAGGTTCTTGAGCGGAGGGGTCTACAATGAGCAGTTCTTC
CSARFLSGGVYNEQFF
>NA|many|TRBJ2-5|TRBV3-1
TGTGCCAGCAGCCAAGATCTGAGGTGGGGGGAGACCCAGTACTTC
CASSQDLRWGETQYF
>NA|many|TRBJ1-6|TRBV6-6
TGTGCCAGCAGTTATCAGAGCCCGAATTCACCCCTCCACTTT
CASSYQSPNSPLHF
>TRBD2|medium-sized|TRBJ2-5|TRBV6-2/TRBV6-3
TGTGCCAGCAGTGAGGGACTAGCGGGAGGCGAGACCCAGTACTTC
CASSEGLAGGETQYF
>TRBD2|NA|TRBJ2-1|TRBV7-2
TGTGCCAGCAGCGTTAAGACTAGCGGGGTTTACAATGAGCAGTTCTTC
CASSVKTSGVYNEQFF
>NA|medium-sized|TRBJ2-5|TRBV7-2
TGTGCCAGCAGCCCTGAAATGACGGCTTTAGGGCCCCAGTACTTC
CASSPEMTALGPQYF
>TRBD1|medium-sized|TRBJ2-2|TRBV29-1
TGCAGCGTTGTGGACAGGGCAAACACCGGGGAGCTGTTTTTT
CSVVDRANTGELFF
>TRBD2|many|TRBJ2-1|TRBV6-2/TRBV6-3
TGTGCCAGCACCCAGACTAGCGGGAGCTCCGGTGAGCAGTTCTTC
CASTQTSGSSGEQFF
>NA|many|TRBJ2-1|TRBV30
TGTGCCTGGGGGTTAAATGAGCAGTTCTTC
CAWGLNEQFF
>NA|medium-sized|TRBJ2-2|TRBV6-2/TRBV6-3
TGTGCCAGCAGCTCAATCTCCGGGGAGCTGTTTTTT
CASSSISGELFF
>TRBD2|many|TRBJ2-1|TRBV4-3
TGCGCCAGCAGCCAAGGACTAGCGGGGGGGTCGGGCTCCTACAATGAGCAGTTCTTC
CASSQGLAGGSGSYNEQFF
>NA|medium-sized|TRBJ1-1|TRBV14
TGTGCCAGCACCCCGACGGTGAACACTGAAGCTTTCTTT
CASTPTVNTEAFF
>NA|many|TRBJ2-5|TRBV6-5
TGTGCCAGCAGTTACTCCGGGAAGGGGTACCAAGAGACCCAGTACTTC
CASSYSGKGYQETQYF
>NA|many|TRBJ2-4|TRBV27
TGTGCCAGCGGGGTATGGCGGCGGGACATTCAGTACTTC
CASGVWRRDIQYF
>NA|medium-sized|TRBJ1-2|TRBV6-2/TRBV6-3
TGTGCCAGCAGTTACCCTCACGGCGTTAACTATGGCTACACCTTC
CASSYPHGVNYGYTF
>NA|medium-sized|TRBJ1-4|TRBV5-1
TGCGCCAGCAGCTGGGGGACCGCAACTAATGAAAAACTGTTTTTT
CASSWGTATNEKLFF
>NA|many|TRBJ2-3|TRBV5-1
TGCGCCAGCAGCTTGTATCCGCAAGAAGATACGCAGTATTTT
CASSLYPQEDTQYF
>NA|medium-sized|TRBJ1-1|TRBV19
TGTGCCAGTAGCTCTTGGACGGATGAAGCTTTCTTT
CASSSWTDEAFF
>TRBD1|medium-sized|TRBJ2-3|TRBV2
TGTGCCAGCATACCGGGACAGGGGAGTCCAGATACGCAGTATTTT
CASIPGQGSPDTQYF
>NA|medium-sized|TRBJ2-3|TRBV20-1
TGCAGTGCTAGATCAGGGGATCGGGACACAGATACGCAGTATTTT
CSARSGDRDTDTQYF
>NA|medium-sized|TRBJ2-7|TRBV4-1
TGCGCCAGCAGCCCAGGGCACGGCCCCTCCTACGAGCAGTACTTC
CASSPGHGPSYEQYF